The 25 T cell receptor beta chains listed next were all sequenced from one sample in a study of beta chain features in type 1 diabetes. The whole isolated RNA underwent reverse transcription, so sequencing captured expressed TCRB transcripts. Generated by immunoSEQ multiplex PCR, the TCRdb table keeps only in-frame clones and is missing some. The sample records hundreds of thousands of clones, roughly an eighth being singletons. Their recognized antigens are unknown. Points from the study as a whole: Moderate yet significant TCRB CDR3 shortening was seen in Type 1 diabetes patients in all four CD4+ subsets.

Source material: naive CD4+ T cells from blood. All receptors derive from a young man with type 1 diabetes.

Written as DNA, the CDR3 is TGTGCCTGGAGTTTAGGGGCTCCCTCCTACGAGCAGTACTTC. Residues: CAWSLGAPSYEQYF. The genes are TRBV30 and TRBJ2-7; possibly TRBD1 for D (5 bases). Germline assignment: CDR1 GTSNPN and CDR2 SVGIG (reference sequence). The V end was cut by 2 bases, the J end by 0 bases, with 11 bases between. This CDR3 is 14 amino acids long.

This clone turned up a few times. This sample includes further DNA sequences coding for the same CDR3. The gene calls are TRBV6-6 and TRBJ2-5, with D unclear. V lost 5 bases, J lost 2 bases, and 9 bases lay in between. CDR3 length: 13 residues. Germline values: CDR1 MNHNY, CDR2 SVGAGI (reference sequence). This CDR3 reads CASSPPGQETQYF. In nucleotides, the CDR3 is TGTGCCAGCAGTCCGCCCGGGCAAGAGACCCAGTACTTC.

V usage is TRBV5-1 and J usage is TRBJ1-6; TRBD1 matches 7 bases. With V trimmed by 7 bases and J by 5 bases, 6 bases remained unmatched. CDR1 and CDR2 from the germline V gene are SGHRS and YFSETQ. The CDR3 covers 14 residues. The CDR3 spells CASAGDSNNSPLHF. The DNA for the CDR3 is TGCGCCAGCGCGGGGGACAGTAATAATTCACCCCTCCACTTT.

This clone was seen just once. This sample also contains other DNA sequences that code for the same CDR3. The chain uses TRBV6-1 and TRBJ2-5; D may match TRBD1 or TRBD2 (5 bases each). Germline assignment: CDR1 MNHNS and CDR2 SASEGT. The CDR3 sequence is 13 residues long. V was trimmed by 2 bases and J by 3 bases, leaving 7 bases between them. For the CDR3, the DNA is TGTGCCAGCAGTGAAAGAGGGGAAGAGACCCAGTACTTC. The encoded protein is CASSERGEETQYF.

There are a few counts of this clone. The V call is TRBV5-1, the J call TRBJ1-4; TRBD1 might be the D (6 bases). The germline CDR1 and CDR2 sequences are SGHRS and YFSETQ. The ends were cut back, 1 base at V and 3 bases at J, with 10 bases in the middle. The CDR3 has 15 residues. CDR3 DNA: TGCGCCAGCAGCTTGCGGACAGCCGCTAATGAAAAACTGTTTTTT. This translates into CASSLRTAANEKLFF.

The V call is TRBV9, the J call TRBJ2-2; tentatively, D is TRBD1 (5 bases). CDR1 is SGDLS and CDR2 is YYNGEE in the germline V gene. V was cut by 4 bases and J by 8 bases, with 21 bases left in between. The CDR3 length is 16 residues. CDR3 in DNA: TGTGCCAGCAGCCAAAGGGGCGTCCCTAACCCGGGGGAGCTGTTTTTT. Translated: CASSQRGVPNPGELFF. The full variable domain, in which reference TRBV9 and TRBJ2-2 provide the parts outside the CDR3, is DSGVTQTPKHLITATGQRVTLRCSPRSGDLSVYWYQQSLDQGLQFLIQYYNGEERAKGNILERFSAQQFPDLHSELNLSSLELGDSALYFCASSQRGVPNPGELFFGEGSRLTVL.

Only a few counts were recorded for this clone. The V gene is TRBV9, the J gene TRBJ2-3; 12 nucleotides line up with TRBD2. This CDR3 contains 16 residues. V lost 4 bases to trimming and J lost 8 bases; unmatched junction nucleotides: 11. Germline V gene sequence: CDR1 SGDLS, CDR2 YYNGEE. The CDR3: CASSIRTSGATGTQYF. DNA of the CDR3: TGTGCCAGCAGCATACGGACTAGCGGGGCCACGGGTACGCAGTATTTT.

A few counts support this clone. The chain recombines TRBV19 with TRBJ2-1, with a tentative D call TRBD2 (6 bases). This CDR3 contains 17 residues. Between the trimmed V and J ends, which lost 2 bases and 0 bases, there was a span of 14 bases. From germline, CDR1 is LNHDA and CDR2 SQIVND (reference sequence). For the CDR3, the DNA is TGTGCCAGTAGTATAACCGGGAGCGCGAGCTCCTACAATGAGCAGTTCTTC. Its protein is CASSITGSASSYNEQFF.

The chain uses TRBV5-6 and TRBJ1-2; no firm D call. V shed 4 bases and J shed 3 bases, with 16 bases lying between them. The CDR3 consists of 15 residues. Germline values: CDR1 SGHDT, CDR2 YYEEEE. The CDR3 sequence: CASSLNMAGDYGYTF. The CDR3, as DNA: TGTGCCAGCAGCCTCAACATGGCGGGCGACTATGGCTACACCTTC.

The V gene is TRBV27, the J gene TRBJ1-2; TRBD1 agrees at 7 bases. Germline V lookup: CDR1 MNHEY, CDR2 SMNVEV (reference sequence). The CDR3 is 11 residues long. The V gene end was trimmed by 10 bases and the J gene end by 8 bases; junction bases not matched to a gene: 7. For the CDR3, the DNA is TGTGCCATCAGGGGGAAGGGAGGCTACACCTTC. Protein: CAIRGKGGYTF.

The chain carries TRBV10-3 and TRBJ1-6, with D tentatively TRBD1 (5 bases). CDR1 and CDR2 (germline): ENHRY, SYGVKD. V dropped 3 bases and J dropped 5 bases, with 11 bases sitting between them. The CDR3 covers 15 residues. The CDR3 is CAISEGVSHNSPLHF. CDR3 in DNA: TGTGCCATCAGTGAAGGGGTCTCGCATAATTCACCCCTCCACTTT.

This clone came up a few times. The chain combines TRBV7-9 with TRBJ2-5; the D call may be TRBD1 or TRBD2 (5 bases each). Germline lookup yields CDR1 SEHNR and CDR2 FQNEAQ (reference sequence). CDR3 length: 15 amino acids. Trimming cost V 5 bases and J 5 bases, with 18 bases left between them. This CDR3 reads CASSRGAGPAETQYF. CDR3 DNA sequence: TGTGCCAGCAGCCGAGGGGCAGGGCCGGCGGAGACCCAGTACTTC.

V is TRBV5-1 and J is TRBJ1-4; D uncertain. This CDR3 has 14 amino acids. Germline assignment: CDR1 SGHRS and CDR2 YFSETQ. Trimming left V 4 bases short and J 0 bases short, with 7 bases between. In nucleotides, the CDR3 is TGCGCCAGCAGCGAGCTTGCAACTAATGAAAAACTGTTTTTT. Translating it yields CASSELATNEKLFF.

Only a few counts were recorded for this clone. The chain is built from TRBV30 and TRBJ1-5, with D uncertain. Deletions cut 0 bases from V and 2 bases from J, with 11 bases between. Germline V gene data show CDR1 as GTSNPN and CDR2 as SVGIG (reference sequence). The CDR3 contains 15 residues. The CDR3 sequence is CAWSVLGEGNQPQHF. CDR3 DNA sequence: TGTGCCTGGAGTGTACTTGGGGAGGGCAATCAGCCCCAGCATTTT.

The genes are TRBV5-6 and TRBJ2-7; perhaps TRBD2 as D (6 bases). The CDR3 covers 14 residues. The germline V gene has CDR1 SGHDT and CDR2 YYEEEE. V was clipped by 0 bases and J by 3 bases, with 10 bases between them. The CDR3 reads CASSLGGGSYEQYF. CDR3 nucleotide sequence: TGTGCCAGCAGCTTGGGTGGAGGGAGCTACGAGCAGTACTTC.

The CDR3 loop is CATLVSGGSYNEQFF. The CDR3 DNA reads TGCGCCACCCTCGTTAGCGGGGGGTCCTACAATGAGCAGTTCTTC. This chain joins TRBV10-2 and TRBJ2-1; 10 bases map to TRBD2. Germline CDR1 is WSHSY and CDR2 is SAAADI. The CDR3 contains 15 residues. The J segment lost 1 base and the V segment lost 10 bases, leaving 7 bases of the junction unmatched.

This clone has only a few counts. The chain employs TRBV13 and TRBJ2-7; 10 bases fit TRBD2. V lost 5 bases, J lost 3 bases, and 7 bases stayed unmatched. Germline lookup yields CDR1 PRHDT and CDR2 FYEKMQ (reference sequence). The CDR3 consists of 15 residues. The CDR3, as DNA: TGTGCCAGCAGCCCATTGGAGCGGGAGGGCTACGAGCAGTACTTC. Translated, it gives CASSPLEREGYEQYF.

This chain connects TRBV30 to TRBJ2-3; 7 positions match TRBD2. Germline values: CDR1 GTSNPN, CDR2 SVGIG (reference sequence). The CDR3 covers 12 residues. The V gene end was trimmed by 7 bases and the J gene end by 5 bases; junction bases not matched to a gene: 6. The CDR3 DNA sequence: TGTGCCTTCCGGACTAGTGGAGATACGCAGTATTTT. It translates to CAFRTSGDTQYF.

A note on this clone: At one boundary the junction diverges from the germline segment, which might be a read error. The chain recombines TRBV7-7 with TRBJ2-1; 9 bases are shared with TRBD1. This CDR3 contains 18 residues. From germline, CDR1 is SSHAT and CDR2 FNYEAQ (reference sequence). The CDR3 bases are TGTGCTAGCAGCACCGGGACAGGGATGGCGGGGGCCTACAATGAGCAGTTCTTC. Its protein product is CASSTGTGMAGAYNEQFF.

This clone was seen more than once but under ten times. Written as DNA, the CDR3 is TGCGCCAGCAGCGTGGACAGGGCAACTAATGAAAAACTGTTTTTT. Translating gives CASSVDRATNEKLFF. The chain joins TRBV5-1 to TRBJ1-4, with 8 bases fitting TRBD1. The germline V gene has CDR1 SGHRS and CDR2 YFSETQ. With 4 bases clipped from V and 0 bases from J, the junction kept 2 bases outside the gene matches. There are 15 residues in the CDR3. The complete variable domain, with remaining parts taken from reference TRBV5-1 and TRBJ1-4, reads KAGVTQTPRYLIKTRGQQVTLSCSPISGHRSVSWYQQTPGQGLQFLFEYFSETQRNKGNFPGRFSGRQFSNSRSEMNVSTLELGDSALYLCASSVDRATNEKLFFGSGTQLSVL.

This clone was seen a few times. The chain links TRBV6-5 to TRBJ1-2; 9 nucleotides line up with TRBD1. The CDR3 runs to 11 residues. The germline CDR1 and CDR2 sequences are MNHEY and SVGAGI. V lost 9 bases and J lost 9; bases outside the gene matches: 5. CDR3 DNA sequence: TGTGCCAGTACAGGGGGCCGTCGCTACACCTTC. Translation gives CASTGGRRYTF.

This chain links TRBV7-6 with TRBJ1-2, with D unclear. Trimming removed 1 base at V and 5 bases at J, with 11 bases between. This CDR3 has 14 amino acids. From germline, CDR1 is SGHVS and CDR2 FNYEAQ. CDR3 loop: CASSLGAGRYGYTF. The DNA for the CDR3 is TGTGCCAGCAGCTTAGGGGCAGGACGGTATGGCTACACCTTC.

This clone came up a few times. The rearrangement joins TRBV30 to TRBJ2-1; TRBD1 matches 9 bases. The V and J ends lost 5 bases and 10 bases, in that order; junction bases with no gene match: 12. Germline lookup yields CDR1 GTSNPN and CDR2 SVGIG (reference sequence). The CDR3 runs 14 residues. CDR3 coding DNA: TGTGCCTGGGGGGCCGGGACAGGGAGCTTGGAGCAGTTCTTC. Residues: CAWGAGTGSLEQFF.

There are a few counts of this clone. V and J are TRBV6-5 and TRBJ1-2; a weak D match, TRBD1 (5 bases). The germline V gene encodes CDR1 MNHEY and CDR2 SVGAGI. V lost 0 bases to trimming and J lost 4 bases, with 9 bases between them. The CDR3 is 14 amino acids. The CDR3, as DNA: TGTGCCAGCAGTTACTCTCACGGGGGCTATGGCTACACCTTC. Its protein is CASSYSHGGYGYTF.

This clone was detected only a few times. The chain links TRBV7-2 to TRBJ2-3; no clear D gene. Trimming stripped 1 base from V and 2 bases from J, with 7 bases between. The germline V gene has CDR1 SGHTA and CDR2 FQGNSA. This CDR3 contains 14 residues. CDR3 nucleotide sequence: TGTGCCAGCAGCTTAGAGCGCACCACAGATACGCAGTATTTT. Amino acids: CASSLERTTDTQYF. The variable domain in full, with the rest retrieved from reference TRBV7-2 and TRBJ2-3, is GAGVSQSPSNKVTEKGKDVELRCDPISGHTALYWYRQSLGQGLEFLIYFQGNSAPDKSGLPSDRFSAERTGGSVSTLTIQRTQQEDSAVYLCASSLERTTDTQYFGPGTRLTVL.